Sequencing of this TCR beta chain was carried out in a study of CD8+ T cells in alopecia areata. About this clone itself: Its cognate antigen is unknown.

Extracted RNA was reverse transcribed, and the resulting cDNA served as sequencing template. Data came from immunoSEQ multiplex PCR; TCRdb stores just in-frame clones and leaves some out. The sample has 130,000 to 150,000 clones; roughly four fifths are singletons. Study outcomes and limitations: There were many expanded lesional clones persisting in scalp and blood during tofacitinib. Uncertain still, given a single nonresponder, is whether baseline CD8+ expansion links to response.

After removal of 6 bases from V and 0 bases from J, the junction contained 9 bases not matched to a gene. The CDR3 length is 15 residues. Germline-derived CDR1 and CDR2 are SGHNT and YYREEE (reference sequence). The treatment denotes: oral pan-JAK inhibitor, 5-10 mg twice daily. The material sequenced was CD8+ T cells sorted from blood, taken at week 4, from a patient treated with tofacitinib. This chain joins TRBV5-4 and TRBJ2-7; 7 nucleotides match TRBD2. The source of this sequence is a human donor with alopecia areata. This chain's CDR3 is CASTTEAGSSYEQYF. Written as DNA, the CDR3 is TGTGCCAGCACCACCGAAGCGGGGAGCTCCTACGAGCAGTACTTC.